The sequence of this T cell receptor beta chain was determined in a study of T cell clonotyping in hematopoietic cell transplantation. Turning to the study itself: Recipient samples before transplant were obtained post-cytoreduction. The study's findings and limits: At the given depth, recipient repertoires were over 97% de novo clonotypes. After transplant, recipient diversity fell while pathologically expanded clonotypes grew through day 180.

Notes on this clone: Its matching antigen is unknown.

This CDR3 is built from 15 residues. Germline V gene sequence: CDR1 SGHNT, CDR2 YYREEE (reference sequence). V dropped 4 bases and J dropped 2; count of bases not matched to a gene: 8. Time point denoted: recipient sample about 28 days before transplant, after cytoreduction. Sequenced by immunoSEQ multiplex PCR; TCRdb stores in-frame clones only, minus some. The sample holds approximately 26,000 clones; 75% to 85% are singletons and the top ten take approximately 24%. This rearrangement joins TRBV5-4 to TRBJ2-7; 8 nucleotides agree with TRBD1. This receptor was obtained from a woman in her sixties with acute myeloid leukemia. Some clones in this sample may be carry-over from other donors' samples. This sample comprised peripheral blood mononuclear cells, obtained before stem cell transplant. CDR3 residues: CASSAGQQGAYEQYF. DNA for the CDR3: TGTGCCAGCAGCGCCGGTCAACAGGGGGCCTACGAGCAGTACTTC.